This record looks at one TCR beta chain sequence and its context. This entry is derived from a study of blood T cell repertoires in COVID-19. Study-level background: Sample material is recorded as cDNA or gDNA derived from T cells, B-cell-depleted T cells, or PBMCs.

Enrollees, roughly 18 to 95 years old, lived in 20 to 25 US areas. Participants reported their clinical history, and cohort assignment relied on those reports. V dropped 10 bases and J dropped 3; count of bases not matched to a gene: 6. Per germline, CDR1 MNHEY and CDR2 SMNVEV (reference sequence). The length of the CDR3 is 14 residues. Authors' data handling: For nucleated cells, counts were estimated from reference gene primer amplification. Assay used: immunoSEQ multiplex PCR; TCRdb lists only in-frame clones, some missing. V and J calls and clone size come straight from that table; D and trimming were deduced from the DNA. This table holds over 250,000 clones, 80% to 90% found once.

The rearrangement joins TRBV27 to TRBJ2-3, with TRBD2 matching over 11 bases. The sample was PBMCs or T cells enriched from blood (not recorded which). The clonotype was recovered from a man under 40 with acute COVID-19. CDR3 region: CATRPSGRTDTQYF. The CDR3 region has the DNA TGTGCCACCAGACCTAGCGGGAGGACAGATACGCAGTATTTT.